The T cell receptor beta chain under discussion was sequenced for a study of blood T cell repertoires in COVID-19. Repertoires were generated with immunoSEQ multiplex PCR, while TCRdb's copy carries only in-frame clones and drops some. The table has about 250,000 clones, around 88% seen once; the top ten hold under 8%. This clonotype was sampled from a woman under 40 with COVID-19, enrolled during active disease. Source material: peripheral blood.

The CDR3 spells CASSGGQGGWSNQPQHF. In DNA, the CDR3 is TGTGCCAGCAGCGGCGGGCAGGGAGGGTGGAGCAATCAGCCCCAGCATTTT. The chain uses TRBV25-1 and TRBJ1-5; weak D call: TRBD1 (5 bases). The germline gives CDR1 MGHDK, CDR2 SYGVNS. The CDR3 length is 17 residues. V was pared by 6 bases and J by 1 base, with 19 bases between.